This TCR beta chain was found in a study of blood T cell repertoires in COVID-19. Study-wide context: Acute and convalescent COVID-19 samples came from the United States, Italy and Spain. In each case, the material was cDNA or gDNA derived from T cells, B-cell-depleted T cells, or PBMCs.

In the authors' methods: For nucleated cells, counts were estimated from reference gene primer amplification. Measured with immunoSEQ multiplex PCR; TCRdb has only the in-frame clones, and not every one. The V and J calls and clone size are taken from that table; D and trimming were inferred from the DNA. Among some 500,000 clones listed, approximately 88% were seen once. In germline, CDR1 is SNHLY, CDR2 FYNNEI. The V and J ends lost 0 bases and 8 bases, in that order; junction bases with no gene match: 3. The CDR3 length is 13 residues. One Seattle source followed patients from active infection through their disease course.

Sequenced material: peripheral blood. The chain carries TRBV2 and TRBJ1-2; 7 positions agree with TRBD1. The source of this sequence is a woman aged 45 to 65 with COVID-19, enrolled during active disease. The CDR3 DNA follows: TGTGCCAGCAGTGAAGCCAGGGGGACAGGCTACACCTTC. Amino acid sequence: CASSEARGTGYTF.